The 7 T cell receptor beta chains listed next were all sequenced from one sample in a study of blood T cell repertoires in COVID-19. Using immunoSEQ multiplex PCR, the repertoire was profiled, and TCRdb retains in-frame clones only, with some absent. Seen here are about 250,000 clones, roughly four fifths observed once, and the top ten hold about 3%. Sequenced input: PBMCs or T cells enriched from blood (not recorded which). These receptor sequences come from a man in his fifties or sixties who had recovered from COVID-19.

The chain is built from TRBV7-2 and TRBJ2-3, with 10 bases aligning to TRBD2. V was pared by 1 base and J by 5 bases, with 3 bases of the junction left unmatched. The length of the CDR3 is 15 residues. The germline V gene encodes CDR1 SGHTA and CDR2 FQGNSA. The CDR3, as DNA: TGTGCCAGCAGCTTAGGGACTAGCGGTGGAGATACGCAGTATTTT. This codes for CASSLGTSGGDTQYF.

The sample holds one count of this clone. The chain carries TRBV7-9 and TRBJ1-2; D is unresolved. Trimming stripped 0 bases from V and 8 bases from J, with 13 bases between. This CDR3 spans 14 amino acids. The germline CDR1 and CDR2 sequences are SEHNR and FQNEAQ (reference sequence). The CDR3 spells CASSLAAPNRGYTF. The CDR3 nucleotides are TGTGCCAGCAGCTTAGCGGCTCCGAACCGCGGCTACACCTTC.

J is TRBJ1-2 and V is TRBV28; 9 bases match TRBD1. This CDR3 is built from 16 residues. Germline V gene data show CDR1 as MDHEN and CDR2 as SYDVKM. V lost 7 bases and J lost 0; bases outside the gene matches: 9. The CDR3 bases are TGTGCCAGCAACAGGGGGCGAACAACAGCTAACTATGGCTACACCTTC. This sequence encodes CASNRGRTTANYGYTF.

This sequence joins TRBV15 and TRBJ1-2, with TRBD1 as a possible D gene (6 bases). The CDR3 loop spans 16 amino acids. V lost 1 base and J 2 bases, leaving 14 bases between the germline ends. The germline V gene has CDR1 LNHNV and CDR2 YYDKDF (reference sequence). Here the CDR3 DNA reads TGTGCCACCAGCAGAGCCGCCGGGACAAACAACTATGGCTACACCTTC. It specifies CATSRAAGTNNYGYTF. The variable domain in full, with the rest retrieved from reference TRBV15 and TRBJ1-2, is DAMVIQNPRYQVTQFGKPVTLSCSQTLNHNVMYWYQQKSSQAPKLLFHYYDKDFNNEADTPDNFQSRRPNTSFCFLDIRSPGLGDTAMYLCATSRAAGTNNYGYTFGSGTRLTVV.

The CDR3 region has the DNA TGCGCCAGCAGCTTGGAAAGTAGCGGGAACACCGGGGAGCTGTTTTTT. This gives the protein CASSLESSGNTGELFF. The chain uses TRBV5-1 and TRBJ2-2; possibly TRBD2 for D (6 bases). Trimming took off 0 bases at V and 1 base at J, with 10 bases between the two ends. This CDR3 contains 16 residues. CDR1 is SGHRS, CDR2 YFSETQ, per germline.

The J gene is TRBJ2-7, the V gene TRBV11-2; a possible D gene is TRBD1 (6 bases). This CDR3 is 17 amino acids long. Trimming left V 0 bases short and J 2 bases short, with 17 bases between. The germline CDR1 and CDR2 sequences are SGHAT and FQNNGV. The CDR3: CASSLDSVGHSPYEQYF. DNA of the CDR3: TGTGCCAGCAGCTTAGATTCCGTGGGACATTCGCCCTACGAGCAGTACTTC.

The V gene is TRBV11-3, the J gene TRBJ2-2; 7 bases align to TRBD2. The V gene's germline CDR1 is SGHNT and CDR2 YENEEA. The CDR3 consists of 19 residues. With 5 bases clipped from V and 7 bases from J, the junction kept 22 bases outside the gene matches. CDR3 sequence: CASSPVWGSGSARGGELFF. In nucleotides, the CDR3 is TGTGCCAGCAGCCCCGTCTGGGGTAGCGGGTCCGCGAGGGGCGGGGAGCTGTTTTTT.